Following are 2 T cell receptor beta chains from one sample sequenced in a study of blood T cells in healthy people across ages. A second PCR, run for 7 to 11 cycles, used a sample-barcoded 5' primer plus a J-beta primer mix. Each CDR3 protein gets one entry after TCRdb re-called the 5' RACE reads with MiXCR. The sample consists of roughly 640,000 distinct CDR3 sequences, under 30% of them appearing once. The sample was blood. These receptor sequences come from a woman older than 75 in good health.

The rearrangement links TRBV9 to TRBJ1-2; possible D gene TRBD1, 6 bases. Germline V gene data show CDR1 as SGDLS and CDR2 as YYNGEE. The CDR3 contains 14 residues. The germline V and J ends were trimmed by 3 bases and 6 bases, with 15 bases remaining between them. CDR3 sequence: CASSDTRGADGYTF. In DNA form, the CDR3 reads TGTGCCAGCAGCGATACGAGGGGGGCGGATGGCTACACCTTC.

On this clonotype: This may be a read error, as it is one base from a much larger clone. J is TRBJ1-4 and V is TRBV7-2; D is undetermined. The CDR3 has 15 amino acids. Germline lookup yields CDR1 SGHTA and CDR2 FQGNSA. CDR3 in DNA: TGTGCCAGCAGCACTGCAGGTGCAACTAATGAAAAACGGTTTTTT. Translated, it gives CASSTAGATNEKRFF.